Presented here are 8 T cell receptor beta chains from one specimen sequenced in a study of vaccination effects on CD4 cells after COVID-19. Before sequencing took place, the ViraFEST assay used viral peptide pools to expand antigen-specific CD4+ T cells. It was after nine to ten days of culture that CD4+ T cells were isolated. Participants each got two BNT162b2 or mRNA-1273 vaccine doses. Their target antigens are unknown. Measured with immunoSEQ multiplex PCR; TCRdb has only the in-frame clones, and not every one. The sample includes about 59,000 clones, under 80% of them seen just once. This material consisted of CD4+ T cells from PBMCs cultured with HCoV-OC43 spike peptides, taken after COVID-19 vaccination. Subset of the sample: HCoV-OC43 spike overlapping peptide pool stimulation. These receptors all come from a human donor who received a COVID-19 vaccine.

Regarding this clone: One end of the junction varies from germline; a read error may be responsible. The rearrangement joins TRBV4-2 to TRBJ2-3; unclear D gene. Germline V gene lookup returns CDR1 LGHNA and CDR2 YNFKEQ. The CDR3 has 12 amino acids. The CDR3 nucleotides read TGTGCCAGCAGCCAAGATTTGTACAGCATAAATTTT. Translated: CASSQDLYSINF.

V is TRBV27 and J is TRBJ2-1; D may be TRBD1 or TRBD2 (5 bases each). CDR3 length equals 15 residues. Germline CDR1 and CDR2: MNHEY and SMNVEV (reference sequence). V lost 5 bases to trimming and J lost 9 bases, with 20 bases between them. The CDR3 bases are TGTGCCAGCAGTAGAACTAGTCAGGGTTATGGTGAGCAGTTCTTC. Its translation: CASSRTSQGYGEQFF.

The chain carries TRBV9 and TRBJ2-5; no firm D call. Germline V gene sequence: CDR1 SGDLS, CDR2 YYNGEE. V gave up 3 bases and J gave up 4 bases, with 10 bases separating them. The CDR3 consists of 13 residues. CDR3 coding DNA: TGTGCCAGCAGCGGCGACATGGGAGAGACCCAGTACTTC. This encodes CASSGDMGETQYF.

A single count supports this clone. V is TRBV12-5 and J is TRBJ1-4; weak D call: TRBD1 (5 bases). Trimming took off 0 bases at V and 0 bases at J, with 11 bases between the two ends. The V gene's germline CDR1 is LGHNT and CDR2 FRNRAP. This CDR3 spans 17 amino acids. The CDR3: CASGLVQATATNEKLFF. For the CDR3, the DNA is TGTGCTAGTGGTTTGGTACAGGCGACTGCAACTAATGAAAAACTGTTTTTT.

In this sample, this clone turned up once. The genes are TRBV19 and TRBJ2-3; the match to TRBD1 covers 7 bases. Germline CDR1 and CDR2: LNHDA and SQIVND (reference sequence). The CDR3 consists of 14 residues. Trimming cost V 11 bases and J 4 bases; bases outside gene matches: 12. The DNA for the CDR3 is TGTGCCTCCCGGGACAGTTCAGGTGCAGATACGCAGTATTTT. It yields the protein CASRDSSGADTQYF.

The chain carries TRBV5-1 and TRBJ2-7; 10 nucleotides align to TRBD1. From germline, CDR1 is SGHRS and CDR2 YFSETQ. V was clipped by 4 bases and J by 6 bases; unmatched bases: 10. This CDR3 is built from 15 residues. The CDR3 region is CASSAWGTGDSEQYV. CDR3 nucleotides: TGCGCCAGCAGCGCCTGGGGGACAGGGGATTCCGAGCAGTACGTC.

The V gene is TRBV7-2, the J gene TRBJ2-3; 8 nucleotides agree with TRBD2. Trimming cost V 0 bases and J 0 bases; bases outside gene matches: 5. The CDR3 has 17 amino acids. CDR1 and CDR2 (germline): SGHTA, FQGNSA. CDR3 sequence: CASSLAQLAESTDTQYF. The DNA for the CDR3 is TGTGCCAGCAGCTTAGCGCAACTAGCGGAGAGCACAGATACGCAGTATTTT.

This clone came up a few times. V and J are TRBV28 and TRBJ1-2; the D is unclear. This CDR3 has 11 amino acids. The germline V gene encodes CDR1 MDHEN and CDR2 SYDVKM. V lost 7 bases and J lost 6, with 9 bases in between. The CDR3, as DNA: TGTGCCAGCATCTCCGTTAATGGCTACACCTTC. Translation gives CASISVNGYTF.